The 27 T cell receptor beta chains below all came from one sample that was sequenced in a study of blood T cell repertoires in COVID-19. Libraries were prepared by immunoSEQ multiplex PCR; TCRdb keeps only in-frame clonotypes and omits some of them. The sample carries 220,000 or so clones, approximately 83% recorded once. Sequencing was performed on peripheral blood. The origin of the receptors is a woman aged 30 to 39 who had recovered from COVID-19.

The chain has TRBV10-1 and TRBJ2-3; 11 bases align to TRBD2. The ends lost 2 bases at V and 6 bases at J; junction bases unmatched: 4. Looked up from germline, CDR1 is WNHNN and CDR2 is SYGVQD (reference sequence). The CDR3 contains 15 residues. The CDR3: CASSEPTSGSDTQYF. DNA for the CDR3: TGCGCCAGCAGTGAGCCCACTAGCGGGAGTGATACGCAGTATTTT.

The V call is TRBV7-3, the J call TRBJ1-4, with D hard to call. V lost 5 bases and J lost 7, with 11 bases in between. CDR3 length equals 13 residues. Germline CDR1 and CDR2: SGHTA and FQGTGA. CDR3 sequence reads: CASSRFAGEKLFF. In DNA, the CDR3 is TGTGCCAGCAGCCGCTTCGCGGGTGAAAAACTGTTTTTT. Combining the CDR3 with reference TRBV7-3 and TRBJ1-4 gives the whole variable domain GAGVSQTPSNKVTEKGKYVELRCDPISGHTALYWYRQSLGQGPEFLIYFQGTGAADDSGLPNDRFFAVRPEGSVSTLKIQRTERGDSAVYLCASSRFAGEKLFFGSGTQLSVL.

The chain joins TRBV28 to TRBJ1-2, with TRBD1 identical over 11 bases. This CDR3 comprises 15 residues. CDR1 is MDHEN and CDR2 is SYDVKM in the germline V gene. The V segment lost 6 bases and the J segment 3 bases; nucleotides outside the gene matches: 6. CDR3 coding DNA: TGTGCCAGCAGACGGACAGGGGGCGCCCACTATGGCTACACCTTC. Amino acids: CASRRTGGAHYGYTF.

The rearrangement uses TRBV19 and TRBJ1-2; TRBD1 is a possible D gene (6 bases). CDR3 size: 16 residues. The V gene's germline CDR1 is LNHDA and CDR2 SQIVND (reference sequence). V dropped 7 bases and J dropped 4 bases, with 22 bases sitting between them. DNA for the CDR3: TGTGCCAGTATCCCTTCTCCAGGGGCTGAGGGCTATGGCTACACCTTC. Amino acid sequence: CASIPSPGAEGYGYTF.

CDR3 sequence (DNA): TGTGCCAGCAGTCTCGACAGGGGAGGCACCGGGGAGCTGTTTTTT. It specifies CASSLDRGGTGELFF. The V call is TRBV25-1, the J call TRBJ2-2; the match to TRBD1 covers 8 bases. Germline assignment: CDR1 MGHDK and CDR2 SYGVNS. This CDR3 contains 15 residues. V shed 5 bases and J 4 bases; nucleotides not matched to a gene: 6. The entire variable domain, with the rest obtained from reference TRBV25-1 and TRBJ2-2, is as follows: EADIYQTPRYLVIGTGKKITLECSQTMGHDKMYWYQQDPGMELHLIHYSYGVNSTEKGDLSSESTVSRIRTEHFPLTLESARPSHTSQYLCASSLDRGGTGELFFGEGSRLTVL.

The chain has TRBV5-1 and TRBJ2-7; 7 bases fit TRBD2. CDR1 is SGHRS and CDR2 is YFSETQ in the germline V gene. This CDR3 has 15 amino acids. Trimming removed 4 bases from V and 2 bases from J; junction bases left unmatched: 9. CDR3 DNA sequence: TGCGCCAGCAGCCTCTCAGCGGGGCGACCCTACGAGCAGTACTTC. It translates to CASSLSAGRPYEQYF.

This clone was recorded a few times. The chain joins TRBV2 to TRBJ2-7; 9 bases are a match to TRBD2. The CDR3 consists of 13 residues. Germline assignment: CDR1 SNHLY and CDR2 FYNNEI. V shed 3 bases, J shed 13 bases, and the junction held 10 bases outside the gene matches. Here the CDR3 DNA reads TGTGCCAGCAGTGACGGAGGAGGGACTAGCTCCTACTTC. This sequence encodes CASSDGGGTSSYF.

The V call is TRBV19, the J call TRBJ2-7, with 11 bases aligning to TRBD2. Germline V gene data show CDR1 as LNHDA and CDR2 as SQIVND (reference sequence). The CDR3 loop spans 14 amino acids. Germline trimming cut 3 bases from V and 9 bases from J; bases unmatched to any gene: 7. The CDR3 spells CASSMGLAVPGQYF. In DNA, the CDR3 is TGTGCCAGTAGTATGGGACTAGCGGTTCCGGGGCAGTACTTC.

The rearrangement uses TRBV6-2 or TRBV6-3 and TRBJ1-6; perhaps TRBD1 as D (5 bases). CDR1 is MNHEY, CDR2 SVGEGT, per germline. This CDR3 has 17 residues. With 6 bases removed from V and 9 bases from J, the gap between germline ends came to 24 bases. CDR3 nucleotide sequence: TGTGCCAGCAGCCCTTCGGTGGGGGGGATCAGATTTTCACCCCTCCACTTT. This encodes CASSPSVGGIRFSPLHF.

This clone was counted only a few times. The V and J genes are TRBV23-1 and TRBJ2-6; a weak D match, TRBD2 (6 bases). TRBV23-1 is designated an ORF whose function remains uncertain. V was trimmed by 6 bases and J by 0 bases, leaving 15 bases between them. This CDR3 is built from 17 residues. CDR3 residues: CASRLAVPLSGANVLTF. The DNA for the CDR3 is TGCGCCAGCAGACTAGCCGTCCCTCTCTCTGGGGCCAACGTCCTGACTTTC.

The chain has TRBV14 and TRBJ2-1; D is uncertain. CDR1 is SGHDN, CDR2 FVKESK, per germline. V lost 3 bases and J 2 bases, leaving 11 bases between the germline ends. The CDR3 spans 15 residues. The chain's CDR3 is CASSQRSSPYNEQFF. CDR3 bases: TGTGCCAGCAGCCAGAGGAGTTCACCCTACAATGAGCAGTTCTTC.

V is TRBV5-1 and J is TRBJ2-1; TRBD2 aligns across 9 bases. Germline assignment: CDR1 SGHRS and CDR2 YFSETQ. Trimming at V came to 6 bases and at J to 9 bases, leaving 10 bases not matched to a gene. This CDR3 is 14 amino acids long. CDR3 residues: CASTIDSGSAEQFF. The CDR3 nucleotides read TGCGCCAGCACCATTGATAGCGGGAGTGCTGAGCAGTTCTTC.

CDR3 in amino acids: CASSSGQGDQETQYF. CDR3 coding DNA: TGCGCCAGCAGCTCTGGACAGGGAGACCAAGAGACCCAGTACTTC. The chain couples TRBV5-1 to TRBJ2-5, with 8 bases fitting TRBD1. The CDR3 has 15 residues. V lost 3 bases and J lost 0; bases outside the gene matches: 4. The germline V gene encodes CDR1 SGHRS and CDR2 YFSETQ.

The genes are TRBV18 and TRBJ1-2; 8 nucleotides align to TRBD1. V shed 3 bases and J 2 bases; nucleotides not matched to a gene: 8. The CDR3 length is 16 residues. In germline, CDR1 is KGHSH, CDR2 LQKENI. CDR3 loop: CASSPPTGATNYGYTF. The CDR3 DNA reads TGTGCCAGCTCACCGCCGACAGGGGCGACGAACTATGGCTACACCTTC.

The CDR3 DNA is TGTGCCAGTAGCAGTCAGGGAATTGACACTGAAGCTTTCTTT. Translated: CASSSQGIDTEAFF. The chain uses TRBV19 and TRBJ1-1; tentatively, D is TRBD1 (5 bases). Per germline, CDR1 LNHDA and CDR2 SQIVND (reference sequence). The CDR3 runs 14 residues. The germline V and J ends were trimmed by 6 bases and 3 bases, with 14 bases remaining between them.

J is TRBJ2-1 and V is TRBV13; 9 bases map to TRBD2. Germline V gene lookup returns CDR1 PRHDT and CDR2 FYEKMQ (reference sequence). V trimming: 2 bases; J trimming: 8 bases; junction bases outside the gene matches: 28. The CDR3 is 22 amino acids. The CDR3 here is CASSLSFFGLTQTGTSPYEQFF. The CDR3 DNA sequence: TGTGCCAGCAGCTTATCTTTTTTCGGACTCACTCAAACCGGGACTAGCCCCTATGAGCAGTTCTTC. The whole variable domain, remainder taken from reference TRBV13 and TRBJ2-1, is AAGVIQSPRHLIKEKRETATLKCYPIPRHDTVYWYQQGPGQDPQFLISFYEKMQSDKGSIPDRFSAQQFSDYHSELNMSSLELGDSALYFCASSLSFFGLTQTGTSPYEQFFGPGTRLTVL.

This clone was recorded once. This chain joins TRBV29-1 and TRBJ1-4, with unresolved D. This CDR3 has 15 amino acids. CDR1 is SQVTM and CDR2 is ANQGSEA in the germline V gene. With 2 bases removed from V and 5 bases from J, the gap between germline ends came to 15 bases. The chain's CDR3 is CSVEIRGNRNEKLFF. The CDR3 bases are TGCAGCGTTGAAATTCGAGGGAATCGAAATGAAAAACTGTTTTTT.

The rearrangement links TRBV19 to TRBJ2-1, with 11 nucleotides matching TRBD2. V shed 4 bases and J 6 bases; nucleotides not matched to a gene: 11. The CDR3 runs to 17 residues. Germline V CDR1 and CDR2: LNHDA, SQIVND (reference sequence). In nucleotides, the CDR3 is TGTGCCAGTAGTACCCGGCTAGCGGGAGGTACGGGCAATGAGCAGTTCTTC. It codes for CASSTRLAGGTGNEQFF.

Remarks on this clone: Other DNA variants within this sample encode the same CDR3. The rearrangement links TRBV28 to TRBJ2-7; no reliable D call. Germline V gene lookup returns CDR1 MDHEN and CDR2 SYDVKM. Trimming shortened V by 2 bases and J by 4 bases, and 6 bases separated the two germline ends. The CDR3 contains 12 residues. The CDR3: CASSLREYEQYF. The CDR3 DNA follows: TGTGCCAGCAGTTTACGCGAGTACGAGCAGTACTTC.

V usage is TRBV5-1 and J usage is TRBJ2-2; a weak D match, TRBD2 (6 bases). Looked up from germline, CDR1 is SGHRS and CDR2 is YFSETQ. The CDR3 totals 17 residues. V lost 8 bases and J lost 3, with 23 bases in between. CDR3: CARFAGRGLEHTGELFF. For the CDR3, the DNA is TGCGCCAGATTTGCGGGTCGGGGACTGGAACACACCGGGGAGCTGTTTTTT. Full variable domain (outside the CDR3, taken from reference TRBV5-1 and TRBJ2-2): KAGVTQTPRYLIKTRGQQVTLSCSPISGHRSVSWYQQTPGQGLQFLFEYFSETQRNKGNFPGRFSGRQFSNSRSEMNVSTLELGDSALYLCARFAGRGLEHTGELFFGEGSRLTVL.

This chain joins TRBV11-3 and TRBJ2-3, with 11 bases fitting TRBD2. Germline V gene data show CDR1 as SGHNT and CDR2 as YENEEA. The length of the CDR3 is 16 residues. Trimming removed 5 bases from V and 4 bases from J; junction bases left unmatched: 8. CDR3 amino acids: CASSPDSGRVPDTQYF. As DNA, the CDR3 is TGTGCCAGCAGCCCGGATAGCGGGAGGGTCCCAGATACGCAGTATTTT. Combining the CDR3 with reference TRBV11-3 and TRBJ2-3 gives the whole variable domain EAGVVQSPRYKIIEKKQPVAFWCNPISGHNTLYWYLQNLGQGPELLIRYENEEAVDDSQLPKDRFSAERLKGVDSTLKIQPAELGDSAVYLCASSPDSGRVPDTQYFGPGTRLTVL.

The chain employs TRBV7-9 and TRBJ2-7, with 10 nucleotides matching TRBD2. This CDR3 has 17 residues. V trimming: 1 base; J trimming: 5 bases; junction bases outside the gene matches: 11. Germline values: CDR1 SEHNR, CDR2 FQNEAQ (reference sequence). The CDR3 spells CASSLGSSSGRRNEQYF. CDR3 in DNA: TGTGCCAGCAGCTTAGGGTCGTCTAGCGGGAGAAGGAACGAGCAGTACTTC. Drawing the rest from reference TRBV7-9 and TRBJ2-7, the complete variable domain is DTGVSQNPRHKITKRGQNVTFRCDPISEHNRLYWYRQTLGQGPEFLTYFQNEAQLEKSRLLSDRFSAERPKGSFSTLEIQRTEQGDSAMYLCASSLGSSSGRRNEQYFGPGTRLTVT.

This clone was observed a single time. The chain combines TRBV5-1 with TRBJ2-7; weak D call: TRBD1 (6 bases). The CDR3 sequence is 14 residues long. V lost 7 bases and J lost 7, with 21 bases in between. Germline CDR1 is SGHRS and CDR2 is YFSETQ. CDR3 sequence (DNA): TGCGCCAGCGGCTGGACAGATTCCCTTGTGGAGCAGTACTTC. Translated, it gives CASGWTDSLVEQYF.

The chain couples TRBV9 to TRBJ2-7; the D gene is possibly TRBD2 (6 bases). The CDR3 has 18 amino acids. Trimming removed 5 bases at V and 2 bases at J, with 26 bases between. Germline V lookup: CDR1 SGDLS, CDR2 YYNGEE. As DNA, the CDR3 is TGTGCCAGCAGTCCAGGAGGAGGGTTCGGGAGTTTAACCTACGAGCAGTACTTC. Protein: CASSPGGGFGSLTYEQYF.

The CDR3 loop reads CATSREMWQGTAEAFF. The CDR3 nucleotides read TGTGCCACCAGCAGAGAAATGTGGCAGGGGACCGCTGAAGCTTTCTTT. The rearrangement uses TRBV15 and TRBJ1-1; tentative D call: TRBD1 (6 bases). CDR1 and CDR2 (germline): LNHNV, YYDKDF (reference sequence). CDR3 length: 16 residues. Trimming cost V 0 bases and J 6 bases, with 17 bases left between them.

This clone showed up just once. The V call is TRBV11-2, the J call TRBJ2-7, with 7 bases identical to TRBD2. The CDR3 is made up of 14 amino acids. With V trimmed by 2 bases and J by 3 bases, 4 bases remained unmatched. Germline V gene sequence: CDR1 SGHAT, CDR2 FQNNGV. The CDR3 loop is CASSLTSVLYEQYF. CDR3 nucleotide sequence: TGTGCCAGCAGCTTAACTAGCGTTCTCTACGAGCAGTACTTC.

The V gene is TRBV30, the J gene TRBJ2-5, with 8 bases aligning to TRBD1. Germline CDR1 and CDR2: GTSNPN and SVGIG (reference sequence). This CDR3 spans 16 amino acids. The ends lost 0 bases at V and 5 bases at J; junction bases unmatched: 11. This CDR3 reads CAWSVQLGQDWETQYF. CDR3 coding DNA: TGTGCCTGGAGTGTACAGTTGGGACAGGATTGGGAGACCCAGTACTTC.